The T cell receptor (beta chain) described here comes from a study of blood T cell repertoires in COVID-19. For the study at large: Italy, Spain and the United States were the sources of the convalescent and acute COVID-19 samples.

In the authors' workflow: Reference gene primer amplification gave estimated nucleated cell counts. Data came from immunoSEQ multiplex PCR; TCRdb stores just in-frame clones and leaves some out. The V and J calls and clone size come from that table; D and trimming were worked out from the DNA. The sample has 250,000 or so clones, around nine tenths seen once. Sequences were obtained from peripheral blood. This TCR came from a man aged 35-49 years with active or convalescent COVID-19.

This chain's CDR3 is CASSMDSLNTEAFF. As DNA, the CDR3 is TGTGCCAGCAGCATGGACAGTCTGAACACTGAAGCTTTCTTT. The gene calls are TRBV5-8 and TRBJ1-1, with a possible D match to TRBD1 (6 bases). The CDR3 is 14 amino acids. V gave up 4 bases and J gave up 0 bases, with 10 bases separating them. Germline loops: CDR1 SGHTS, CDR2 YDEGEE.